Each of the 3 T cell receptor beta chains below was sequenced from the same sample in a study of blood T cell repertoires in COVID-19. This table comes from immunoSEQ multiplex PCR, and its TCRdb copy is limited to in-frame clones, with some not included. The repertoire has about 200,000 clones, roughly nine tenths of them found once; the top ten carry 6.5%. Sequencing was carried out using peripheral blood. The receptor set was obtained from a man aged 60 to 69 who had recovered from COVID-19.

This chain joins TRBV28 and TRBJ1-2; D may be TRBD1 (6 bases). There are 13 residues in the CDR3. Per the germline V gene, CDR1 is MDHEN and CDR2 is SYDVKM. Trimming shortened V by 5 bases and J by 8 bases, and 15 bases separated the two germline ends. The CDR3 DNA reads TGTGCCAGCAGTCTCGAGGCAGGGGCAGGCTACACCTTC. Translation: CASSLEAGAGYTF.

The chain employs TRBV7-3 and TRBJ2-5; D is unresolved. Between the trimmed V and J ends, which lost 5 bases and 5 bases, there was a span of 12 bases. Germline CDR1 is SGHTA and CDR2 is FQGTGA. The CDR3 is 13 residues long. CDR3 loop: CASSPWPEETQYF. CDR3 nucleotides: TGTGCCAGCAGCCCTTGGCCGGAGGAGACCCAGTACTTC.

The rearrangement links TRBV5-1 to TRBJ2-2, with 7 bases identical to TRBD2. The CDR3 loop spans 14 amino acids. Germline V gene sequence: CDR1 SGHRS, CDR2 YFSETQ. Losses at the gene ends were 1 base for V and 5 bases for J; bases not matched to a gene: 2. The DNA for the CDR3 is TGCGCCAGCAGCTTGACTAGCGCGACCGGGGAGCTGTTTTTT. Translation gives CASSLTSATGELFF.